This record looks at one TCR beta chain sequence and its context. V lost 0 bases to trimming and J lost 8 bases; unmatched junction nucleotides: 0. Germline lookup yields CDR1 LGHNA and CDR2 YSLEER. The CDR3 consists of 12 residues. This entry is derived from a study of OX40 agonist ivuxolimab in advanced cancers. Sequencing used immunoSEQ multiplex PCR; TCRdb keeps in-frame clones, though not all of them. The sample has some 48,000 clones; around 84% are singletons. Patients were ruled out by autoimmune disease history or systemic immunosuppression. The sequence came from an adult with an advanced solid tumor such as melanoma, head and neck, liver or kidney cancer. This chain links TRBV4-3 with TRBJ1-1; 7 nucleotides line up with TRBD1. This sample comprised CD4+ or CD8+ T cells sorted from blood, obtained in a trial of the OX40 agonist ivuxolimab. CDR3 DNA sequence: TGCGCCAGCAGCCAAGAACAGGGGGAAGCTTTCTTT. It specifies CASSQEQGEAFF.